The 14 T cell receptor beta chains below all came from one sample that was sequenced in a study of T cells in Graves' hyperthyroidism and ophthalmopathy. Researchers took RNA transcripts and amplified the TCR beta CDR3 regions from them. In the first-round RT-PCR of the TCR CDR3, the HTBI primer set was used. MiXCR, run by TCRdb on the multiplex PCR reads, gives a single entry per CDR3 protein. The sample records over 650,000 distinct CDR3 sequences, 45% being singletons. Material: peripheral blood or thyroid tissue (not recorded which). Source of these receptors: an adult man with Graves' disease, either hyperthyroidism or ophthalmopathy (not recorded which).

The CDR3 sequence is CASSQGSAGEETQYF. CDR3 coding DNA: TGTGCCAGCAGCCAAGGAAGTGCGGGGGAAGAGACCCAGTACTTC. J is TRBJ2-5 and V is TRBV14, with 7 bases fitting TRBD2. This CDR3 is 15 amino acids long. The germline V gene has CDR1 SGHDN and CDR2 FVKESK. V lost 1 base to trimming and J lost 3 bases; unmatched junction nucleotides: 5.

With respect to this clonotype: The germline gene is not matched at one end of the junction; a read error may be the cause. The genes are TRBV6-5 and TRBJ2-7; TRBD2 matches at 11 bases. There are 15 residues in the CDR3. Per germline, CDR1 MNHEY and CDR2 SVGAGI. The CDR3 loop reads CASRTGTSGTYERYF. The DNA for the CDR3 is TGTGCCAGCAGAACCGGGACTAGCGGTACCTACGAGCGGTACTTC.

This clonotype has more than one count but fewer than ten. The chain combines TRBV11-3 with TRBJ1-4; D is unclear. Germline V CDR1 and CDR2: SGHNT, YENEEA. Trimming pared 6 bases from V and 5 bases from J, leaving 13 bases between. This CDR3 comprises 14 residues. The CDR3 region is CASSTQSVNEKLFF. The CDR3 coding sequence is TGTGCCAGCAGTACGCAGTCGGTAAATGAAAAACTGTTTTTT.

V and J are TRBV11-3 and TRBJ2-7; 13 nucleotides agree with TRBD2. V was pared by 2 bases and J by 2 bases, with 3 bases of the junction left unmatched. The V gene's germline CDR1 is SGHNT and CDR2 YENEEA. The CDR3 has 16 amino acids. In nucleotides, the CDR3 is TGTGCCAGCAGCTTATGGGGACTAGCGGGAACCTACGAGCAGTACTTC. This sequence encodes CASSLWGLAGTYEQYF.

The sample holds one count of this clonotype. An end of the junction differs from the germline gene, which may be a read error. This sequence joins TRBV20-1 and TRBJ2-7; 7 bases fit TRBD1. The V gene's germline CDR1 is DFQATT and CDR2 SNEGSKA (reference sequence). The CDR3 has 14 amino acids. The CDR3 sequence: CTAPTQGSSYEQYF. The DNA of the CDR3 is TGCACTGCTCCCACACAGGGGAGCTCCTACGAGCAGTACTTC.

The chain combines TRBV2 with TRBJ1-5; tentative D call: TRBD1 (6 bases). This CDR3 has 11 amino acids. Trimming took 10 bases from V and 7 from J, leaving 11 bases between them. Germline CDR1 and CDR2: SNHLY and FYNNEI. The chain's CDR3 is CATQGYQPQHF. The CDR3 coding sequence is TGTGCCACCCAGGGGTACCAGCCCCAGCATTTT.

CDR3 DNA: TGTGCCAGTAGTAGGACGTACACCATATATTTT. It specifies CASSRTYTIYF. The V and J genes are TRBV19 and TRBJ1-3; D gene unclear. V lost 4 bases, J lost 8 bases, and 6 bases lay in between. Germline CDR1 is LNHDA and CDR2 is SQIVND (reference sequence). This CDR3 spans 11 amino acids.

This clonotype came up many times. The chain combines TRBV20-1 with TRBJ1-5, with D possibly matching TRBD1 (5 bases). Per germline, CDR1 DFQATT and CDR2 SNEGSKA (reference sequence). With 0 bases removed from V and 3 bases from J, the gap between germline ends came to 12 bases. The CDR3 contains 15 residues. CDR3 residues: CSARDLSGLNQPQHF. As DNA, the CDR3 is TGCAGTGCTAGAGATCTCTCGGGGCTCAATCAGCCCCAGCATTTT.

The rearrangement links TRBV20-1 to TRBJ2-7; TRBD2 matches at 14 bases. J lost 5 bases, V lost 3 bases, and 0 bases had no gene match. The CDR3 is 13 residues long. CDR1 is DFQATT and CDR2 is SNEGSKA in the germline V gene (reference sequence). The CDR3 is CSARGLAGDEQYF. The CDR3 DNA sequence: TGCAGTGCTAGGGGACTAGCGGGAGACGAGCAGTACTTC.

This clonotype was found a few times. V gene TRBV12-3 or TRBV12-4 combines with J gene TRBJ1-5; D not certain. The CDR3 covers 13 residues. The V end was cut by 3 bases, the J end by 9 bases, with 12 bases between. This CDR3 is CASSLEGRGPQHF. CDR3 nucleotide sequence: TGTGCCAGCAGTTTGGAAGGGCGCGGGCCCCAGCATTTT.

The V call is TRBV24-1, the J call TRBJ2-5; 7 nucleotides agree with TRBD1. V was clipped by 2 bases and J by 9 bases; unmatched bases: 11. This CDR3 has 15 amino acids. The germline gives CDR1 KGHDR, CDR2 SFDVKD. CDR3 residues: CATSDWTGRYQPQYF. The CDR3 DNA follows: TGTGCCACCAGTGATTGGACAGGTCGTTATCAGCCCCAGTACTTC.

This chain links TRBV25-1 with TRBJ1-2; the D gene is possibly TRBD1 (6 bases). Trimming took off 6 bases at V and 5 bases at J, with 16 bases between the two ends. CDR1 is MGHDK, CDR2 SYGVNS, per germline. The CDR3 has 14 residues. The CDR3 spells CASSRGQPPYGYTF. The CDR3 DNA follows: TGTGCCAGCAGCCGCGGACAGCCTCCATATGGCTACACCTTC.

The V and J genes are TRBV10-3 and TRBJ1-1, with a possible D match to TRBD1 (6 bases). V was trimmed by 0 bases and J by 0 bases, leaving 14 bases between them. The V gene's germline CDR1 is ENHRY and CDR2 SYGVKD. The CDR3 consists of 17 residues. As DNA, the CDR3 is TGTGCCATCAGTGAGTCACAGGGTAAGGGGATGAACACTGAAGCTTTCTTT. It specifies CAISESQGKGMNTEAFF.

This clonotype was observed a few times. The CDR3 spells CASSGNVGTQYF. CDR3 nucleotides: TGTGCCAGCAGTGGAAATGTGGGGACCCAGTACTTC. The V and J genes are TRBV2 and TRBJ2-5; D not certain. V was pared by 4 bases and J by 7 bases, with 10 bases between. CDR1 SNHLY and CDR2 FYNNEI come from the germline V gene. The CDR3 contains 12 residues.